A selection of T cell receptor beta chains follows, all from one sample in a study of blood T cell repertoires in COVID-19. Method: immunoSEQ multiplex PCR; TCRdb's copy keeps in-frame clones and lacks some. The table has about 71,000 clones, around 85% seen once. The sample comprised peripheral blood. The receptors derive from a man in his 70s with acute or convalescent COVID-19. Both conserved end residues are part of each CDR3. The D gene is left open where the match is weak. A clone size is listed for some rows: how often the clone was seen (once, few, many), or a class if it is expanded.

abundance	d_gene	j_gene	v_gene	CDR3aa	CDR3nt
NA	NA	TRBJ2-5	TRBV7-6	CASSPGDQETQYF	TGTGCCAGCAGCCCCGGTGACCAAGAGACCCAGTACTTC
few	NA	TRBJ2-7	TRBV5-1	CASSLGAKRDEQYF	TGCGCCAGCAGCTTGGGAGCAAAAAGAGACGAGCAGTACTTC
NA	NA	TRBJ1-2	TRBV9	CASSVGREGGYTF	TGTGCCAGCAGCGTAGGGAGGGAGGGAGGCTACACCTTC
few	TRBD1	TRBJ1-2	TRBV7-9	CASSLRDRRLSVYGYTF	TGTGCCAGCAGCCTCCGGGACAGAAGACTGAGTGTCTATGGCTACACCTTC
NA	NA	TRBJ1-4	TRBV7-9	CASSVDRLNEKLFF	TGTGCCAGCAGTGTCGACAGGCTTAATGAAAAACTGTTTTTT
NA	NA	TRBJ2-1	TRBV5-6	CASSQTGTPSSLYNEQFF	TGTGCCAGCAGCCAGACCGGGACTCCGTCTTCCCTTTACAATGAGCAGTTCTTC
few	NA	TRBJ1-3	TRBV7-3	CASSSEQGNTIYF	TGTGCCAGCAGCTCTGAACAGGGTAACACCATATATTTT
NA	NA	TRBJ2-5	TRBV10-1	CASGRTSGWWMKETQYF	TGCGCCAGCGGGAGGACTTCCGGATGGTGGATGAAAGAGACCCAGTACTTC
once	NA	TRBJ2-7	TRBV19	CASSISQGPDEQYF	TGTGCCAGTAGTATATCACAGGGTCCCGACGAGCAGTACTTC
NA	NA	TRBJ1-5	TRBV6-2/TRBV6-3	CASSLSGGGAGNQPQHF	TGTGCCAGCAGTCTCTCCGGGGGGGGCGCGGGCAATCAGCCCCAGCATTTT
once	TRBD2	TRBJ2-3	TRBV7-3	CASSSEPSGRGTDTQYF	TGTGCCAGCAGCTCCGAGCCGAGCGGGAGAGGTACAGATACGCAGTATTTT
few	TRBD1	TRBJ1-2	TRBV16	CASSPGQGTGYTF	TGTGCCAGCAGCCCGGGACAGGGTACGGGCTACACCTTC
NA	NA	TRBJ1-5	TRBV27	CASRPLLAGGQPQHF	TGTGCCAGCAGACCGCTCTTGGCCGGAGGTCAGCCCCAGCATTTT
NA	TRBD2	TRBJ2-5	TRBV3-1/TRBV3-2	CASSQDSGGGETQYF	TGTGCCAGCAGCCAAGATAGCGGGGGTGGGGAGACCCAGTACTTC
NA	NA	TRBJ1-5	TRBV27	CGVGNQPQHF	TGTGGAGTCGGGAATCAGCCCCAGCATTTT
NA	TRBD2	TRBJ2-1	TRBV25-1	CASSYLAGAYNEQFF	TGTGCCAGCAGCTATCTAGCGGGGGCCTACAATGAGCAGTTCTTC
NA	TRBD1	TRBJ1-2	TRBV19	CASTEDRGNGYTF	TGTGCCAGTACCGAGGACAGGGGGAACGGCTACACCTTC
once	TRBD2	TRBJ2-5	TRBV6-5	CASSPWREGGETQYF	TGTGCCAGCAGTCCCTGGCGGGAGGGTGGGGAGACCCAGTACTTC
NA	TRBD1	TRBJ1-2	TRBV19	CASSPPGQGSYGYTF	TGTGCCAGTAGTCCCCCGGGACAGGGAAGCTATGGCTACACCTTC
NA	TRBD1	TRBJ1-1	TRBV28	CASSLTGQGLTEAFF	TGTGCCAGCAGTTTAACCGGACAGGGATTGACTGAAGCTTTCTTT
NA	NA	TRBJ1-5	TRBV19	CASSLGQGNQPQHF	TGTGCCAGTAGTTTAGGGCAGGGGAATCAGCCCCAGCATTTT
NA	TRBD2	TRBJ2-1	TRBV4-2	CASSRSGTGQNEQFF	TGTGCCAGCAGCCGCAGCGGGACCGGACAAAATGAGCAGTTCTTC
NA	TRBD2	TRBJ2-1	TRBV4-1	CASSQAGTSGWNEQFF	TGCGCCAGCAGCCAAGCCGGGACTAGCGGGTGGAATGAGCAGTTCTTC
once	NA	TRBJ2-7	TRBV9	CASSVGGLASYEQYF	TGTGCCAGCAGCGTAGGAGGGCTAGCCTCCTACGAGCAGTACTTC
NA	NA	TRBJ2-3	TRBV19	CASRDSVNYTDTQYF	TGTGCCAGTAGGGATAGCGTAAATTACACAGATACGCAGTATTTT
NA	NA	TRBJ2-2	TRBV5-1	CASSPGSFVTGELFF	TGCGCCAGCAGCCCCGGGTCCTTCGTGACCGGGGAGCTGTTTTTT
NA	TRBD1	TRBJ2-7	TRBV24-1	CATSRGGTGKAYEQYF	TGTGCCACCAGTCGAGGGGGGACAGGGAAGGCCTACGAGCAGTACTTC
NA	NA	TRBJ2-7	TRBV30	CACSRPKEQYF	TGTGCCTGTTCGAGGCCGAAGGAGCAGTACTTC
NA	TRBD1	TRBJ1-3	TRBV10-3	CAISPQGRGNTIYF	TGTGCCATCAGTCCACAGGGGCGGGGAAACACCATATATTTT
NA	NA	TRBJ2-1	TRBV11-2	CASSLLRSDNEQFF	TGTGCCAGCAGCCTGCTGAGAAGTGACAATGAGCAGTTCTTC
NA	TRBD1	TRBJ1-2	TRBV4-3	CASSQASRDRGGGYTF	TGCGCCAGCAGCCAGGCCTCCCGGGACAGGGGAGGAGGCTACACCTTC
NA	TRBD2	TRBJ2-1	TRBV14	CASSPRLAGGNEQFF	TGTGCCAGCAGCCCCCGACTAGCGGGAGGCAATGAGCAGTTCTTC
NA	NA	TRBJ2-7	TRBV5-1	CASRPGLNDEQYF	TGCGCCAGCAGGCCGGGACTCAACGACGAGCAGTACTTC
NA	NA	TRBJ1-2	TRBV18	CASSLPGGIASSGYTF	TGTGCCAGCTCCCTTCCGGGAGGGATCGCCTCTTCTGGCTACACCTTC
NA	NA	TRBJ2-6	TRBV9	CASSINRETGANVLTF	TGTGCCAGCAGCATCAACAGGGAGACTGGGGCCAACGTCCTGACTTTC
once	TRBD1	TRBJ2-2	TRBV9	CASSAHRGDLTRDTGELFF	TGTGCCAGCAGCGCTCACAGGGGCGACCTTACCCGGGACACCGGGGAGCTGTTTTTT
NA	NA	TRBJ1-4	TRBV7-9	CASSLGTSTNEKLFF	TGTGCCAGCAGCTTAGGAACTTCAACTAATGAAAAACTGTTTTTT
NA	TRBD1	TRBJ2-7	TRBV6-2/TRBV6-3	CASSYRDRDGYEQYF	TGTGCCAGCAGTTATCGGGACAGGGACGGTTACGAGCAGTACTTC
NA	TRBD1	TRBJ1-5	TRBV19	CASSRGQGGVGNQPQHF	TGTGCCAGTAGCCGCGGACAGGGAGGCGTAGGAAATCAGCCCCAGCATTTT
NA	NA	TRBJ1-5	TRBV12-3/TRBV12-4	CASSVTNQPQHF	TGTGCCAGCAGTGTCACAAATCAGCCCCAGCATTTT
few	TRBD1	TRBJ1-2	TRBV5-1	CASSPGQGMGYTF	TGCGCCAGCAGCCCGGGACAGGGAATGGGCTACACCTTC
NA	NA	TRBJ2-2	TRBV19	CASTSYRTENTGELFF	TGTGCCAGTACCTCTTACAGGACAGAAAACACCGGGGAGCTGTTTTTT